One sample yielded the 21 T cell receptor beta chains listed below, sequenced in a study of shared clonotypes between healthy human individuals. The protocol was immunoSEQ multiplex PCR, while the TCRdb copy is restricted to in-frame clones and leaves out a portion. The sample has 2 million to 2.5 million clones; 80% to 95% are singletons. The material sequenced was naive CD4+ T cells from PBMCs. Subset in this sample: CD45RA+ positively selected. The receptor source for this set is a man younger than 35 in good health. Some clones in this sample may be carry-over from other donors' samples.

This clone was detected a few times. The chain links TRBV28 to TRBJ1-5; D is ambiguous. There are 12 residues in the CDR3. Germline CDR1 reads MDHEN; CDR2 reads SYDVKM. Trimming removed 6 bases from V and 6 bases from J, with 9 bases in between. CDR3 region: CASSARPQPQHF. In DNA form, the CDR3 reads TGTGCCAGCAGCGCCAGACCTCAGCCCCAGCATTTT.

This chain uses TRBV5-1 with TRBJ1-1, with 10 bases identical to TRBD1. The junction had 6 bases not matched to a gene; V was cut back by 3 bases and J by 4 bases. Germline loops: CDR1 SGHRS, CDR2 YFSETQ. This CDR3 spans 15 amino acids. Here the CDR3 DNA reads TGCGCCAGCAGCTGGCGGGGACAGGGGATCACTGAAGCTTTCTTT. Protein sequence: CASSWRGQGITEAFF.

Note on this clone: At one end the junction does not follow the germline gene, possibly because of a read error. The rearrangement links TRBV5-6 to TRBJ2-5, with D perhaps matching TRBD1 (5 bases). Germline-derived CDR1 and CDR2 are SGHDT and YYEEEE. This CDR3 has 14 amino acids. DNA for the CDR3: TGTGCCAGCAGCTTGGGGCCAGGGCAAGAGGCCCAGTACTTC. It codes for CASSLGPGQEAQYF.

CDR3 protein: CASSEFLSGRGDEQFF. Here the CDR3 DNA reads TGTGCCAGCAGTGAATTTCTGAGCGGGAGAGGTGATGAGCAGTTCTTC. V and J are TRBV25-1 and TRBJ2-1; 8 bases fit TRBD2. This CDR3 comprises 16 residues. Germline V CDR1 and CDR2: MGHDK, SYGVNS. Germline trimming cut 1 base from V and 8 bases from J; bases unmatched to any gene: 10. The whole variable domain, remainder taken from reference TRBV25-1 and TRBJ2-1, is EADIYQTPRYLVIGTGKKITLECSQTMGHDKMYWYQQDPGMELHLIHYSYGVNSTEKGDLSSESTVSRIRTEHFPLTLESARPSHTSQYLCASSEFLSGRGDEQFFGPGTRLTVL.

The table lists this clone with a count of one. The chain couples TRBV5-4 to TRBJ2-7, with D tentatively TRBD1 (6 bases). Trimming removed 5 bases from V and 0 bases from J, with 15 bases in between. The CDR3 has 15 amino acids. The germline CDR1 and CDR2 sequences are SGHNT and YYREEE (reference sequence). The CDR3 sequence: CASRTRGFDSYEQYF. The CDR3, as DNA: TGTGCCAGCAGAACCAGGGGCTTCGACTCCTACGAGCAGTACTTC.

In regard to this clone: The sample carries other DNA sequences with the same CDR3. CDR3 in amino acids: CASSLVGNTIYF. The CDR3 nucleotides are TGTGCCAGCAGTTTAGTGGGAAACACCATATATTTT. This chain connects TRBV28 to TRBJ1-3, with D uncertain. The CDR3 contains 12 residues. V lost 2 bases to trimming and J lost 4 bases, with 3 bases between them. Germline-derived CDR1 and CDR2 are MDHEN and SYDVKM.

This chain joins TRBV5-1 and TRBJ1-1, with 9 bases fitting TRBD1. Losses at the gene ends were 4 bases for V and 3 bases for J; bases not matched to a gene: 10. This CDR3 has 16 residues. CDR1 and CDR2 (germline): SGHRS, YFSETQ. CDR3 nucleotide sequence: TGCGCCAGCAGCCTCAAGACAGGGGGTGCAGACACTGAAGCTTTCTTT. It translates to CASSLKTGGADTEAFF. Using reference TRBV5-1 and TRBJ1-1 for the parts outside the CDR3, the full variable domain is KAGVTQTPRYLIKTRGQQVTLSCSPISGHRSVSWYQQTPGQGLQFLFEYFSETQRNKGNFPGRFSGRQFSNSRSEMNVSTLELGDSALYLCASSLKTGGADTEAFFGQGTRLTVV.

The V gene is TRBV7-2, the J gene TRBJ2-5, with 11 bases that match TRBD2. The germline gives CDR1 SGHTA, CDR2 FQGNSA. V trimming: 5 bases; J trimming: 1 base; junction bases outside the gene matches: 6. CDR3 size: 16 residues. The CDR3 DNA is TGTGCCAGCAGCCTCAGGACTAGCGGGCCCCAAGAGACCCAGTACTTC. Translated, it gives CASSLRTSGPQETQYF.

This clone was recorded once. J is TRBJ1-1 and V is TRBV7-6, with D perhaps matching TRBD1 (6 bases). Trimming pared 6 bases from V and 1 base from J, leaving 15 bases between. Germline V lookup: CDR1 SGHVS, CDR2 FNYEAQ. The CDR3 loop spans 15 amino acids. The CDR3 DNA sequence: TGTGCCAGCAGATCCACGGGGGCTTCGAACACTGAAGCTTTCTTT. This codes for CASRSTGASNTEAFF.

This clone was observed a handful of times. This sequence joins TRBV28 and TRBJ1-5, with a tentative D call TRBD1 (5 bases). With 6 bases removed from V and 0 bases from J, the gap between germline ends came to 18 bases. CDR3 length equals 17 residues. Germline loops: CDR1 MDHEN, CDR2 SYDVKM. The CDR3 region is CASRARRWGYSNQPQHF. In DNA, the CDR3 is TGTGCCAGCAGGGCGAGAAGATGGGGCTATAGCAATCAGCCCCAGCATTTT.

The rearrangement links TRBV5-1 to TRBJ2-1; tentatively, D is TRBD2 (5 bases). The V and J ends lost 3 bases and 6 bases respectively, with 13 bases between them. CDR3 length: 14 amino acids. Germline CDR1 and CDR2: SGHRS and YFSETQ. The CDR3 spells CASSSATTSNEQFF. Here the CDR3 DNA reads TGCGCCAGCAGCTCTGCGACTACTTCCAATGAGCAGTTCTTC.

DNA of the CDR3: TGTGCCAGCTCACCACAACAGGGGTTTCTCGAGCAGTACTTC. This codes for CASSPQQGFLEQYF. The J gene is TRBJ2-7, the V gene TRBV18, with 7 bases identical to TRBD1. Germline V lookup: CDR1 KGHSH, CDR2 LQKENI. The CDR3 is 14 amino acids. The V segment lost 1 base and the J segment 6 bases; nucleotides outside the gene matches: 6.

The DNA of the CDR3 is TGTGCCAGCCCACCTAAAGACAGGGAGCTCTTAGGCTATGGCTACACCTTC. Amino acids: CASPPKDRELLGYGYTF. The rearrangement links TRBV2 to TRBJ1-2, with 7 bases identical to TRBD1. The CDR3 is made up of 17 amino acids. The junction had 19 bases not matched to a gene; V was cut back by 8 bases and J by 4 bases. Per germline, CDR1 SNHLY and CDR2 FYNNEI.

V gene TRBV15 combines with J gene TRBJ2-3; 7 bases agree with TRBD2. The CDR3 is 15 residues long. Germline CDR1 LNHNV, CDR2 YYDKDF (reference sequence). With V trimmed by 1 base and J by 3 bases, 4 bases remained unmatched. CDR3 DNA: TGTGCCACCAGCAGAGGGGGGGGTAGGACAGATACGCAGTATTTT. It codes for CATSRGGGRTDTQYF.

The gene calls are TRBV6-6 and TRBJ2-1; tentatively, D is TRBD1 (6 bases). The CDR3 has 13 residues. Trimming pared 6 bases from V and 4 bases from J, leaving 10 bases between. The V gene's germline CDR1 is MNHNY and CDR2 SVGAGI (reference sequence). The CDR3 reads CASRQDRYNEQFF. The CDR3 nucleotides are TGTGCCAGCAGACAAGACAGGTACAATGAGCAGTTCTTC.

This clone was seen once. The chain links TRBV28 to TRBJ2-7; 9 nucleotides agree with TRBD2. Germline V CDR1 and CDR2: MDHEN, SYDVKM. Unmatched junction bases numbered 9, after V lost 3 bases and J lost 0 bases. The CDR3 sequence is 17 residues long. The CDR3 region has the DNA TGTGCCAGCAGTTTTACGGCTAGCGGGACTAGCTCCTACGAGCAGTACTTC. Amino acids: CASSFTASGTSSYEQYF.

This rearrangement joins TRBV19 to TRBJ2-5, with 9 positions matching TRBD1. Germline CDR1 is LNHDA and CDR2 is SQIVND (reference sequence). V shed 5 bases, J shed 3 bases, and the junction held 1 base outside the gene matches. This CDR3 spans 13 amino acids. CDR3 protein: CASSWDREETQYF. CDR3 in DNA: TGTGCCAGTAGTTGGGACAGGGAAGAGACCCAGTACTTC.

The chain links TRBV7-9 to TRBJ2-3; TRBD2 matches 7 bases. V shed 0 bases and J 2 bases; nucleotides not matched to a gene: 5. The germline V gene has CDR1 SEHNR and CDR2 FQNEAQ (reference sequence). The CDR3 covers 16 residues. CDR3 region: CASSLAREPATDTQYF. The CDR3 DNA reads TGTGCCAGCAGCTTAGCGCGGGAGCCGGCCACAGATACGCAGTATTTT.

The gene calls are TRBV6-1 and TRBJ1-1; 8 bases agree with TRBD1. The germline V gene encodes CDR1 MNHNS and CDR2 SASEGT. V lost 6 bases, J lost 2 bases, and 8 bases stayed unmatched. CDR3 length equals 15 residues. Here the CDR3 DNA reads TGTGCCAGCAGCTCGACAGGGGTGTTAAACACTGAAGCTTTCTTT. It encodes CASSSTGVLNTEAFF.

The chain joins TRBV6-6 to TRBJ2-3; weak D call: TRBD2 (6 bases). Between the trimmed V and J ends, which lost 6 bases and 0 bases, there was a span of 16 bases. CDR3 length: 16 amino acids. Germline values: CDR1 MNHNY, CDR2 SVGAGI (reference sequence). The CDR3 loop reads CASSPGRGSSTDTQYF. In DNA, the CDR3 is TGTGCCAGCAGCCCCGGGCGGGGATCTAGCACAGATACGCAGTATTTT.

This chain links TRBV25-1 with TRBJ1-3; D is unresolved. Trimming left V 1 base short and J 0 bases short, with 10 bases between. CDR1 and CDR2 from the germline V gene are MGHDK and SYGVNS. There are 16 residues in the CDR3. DNA of the CDR3: TGTGCCAGCAGTGAATTGTCCGGCCCCTCTGGAAACACCATATATTTT. This encodes CASSELSGPSGNTIYF.